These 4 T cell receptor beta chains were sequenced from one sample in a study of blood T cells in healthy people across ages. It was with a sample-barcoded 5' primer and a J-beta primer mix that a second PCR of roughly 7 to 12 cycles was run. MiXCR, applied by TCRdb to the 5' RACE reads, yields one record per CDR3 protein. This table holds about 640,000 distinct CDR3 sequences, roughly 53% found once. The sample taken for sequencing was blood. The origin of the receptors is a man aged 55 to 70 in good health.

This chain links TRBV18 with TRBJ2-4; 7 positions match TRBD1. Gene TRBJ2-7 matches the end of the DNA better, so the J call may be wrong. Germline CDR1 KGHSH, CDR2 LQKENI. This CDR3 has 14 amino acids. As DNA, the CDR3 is TGTGCCAGCTCACCATGGGACAGTGTCTACGAGCAGTACTTC. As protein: CASSPWDSVYEQYF.

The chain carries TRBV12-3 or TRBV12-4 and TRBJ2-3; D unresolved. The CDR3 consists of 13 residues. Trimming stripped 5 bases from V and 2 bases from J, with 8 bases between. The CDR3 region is CASSMGNTDTQYF. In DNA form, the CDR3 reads TGTGCCAGCAGTATGGGGAACACAGATACGCAGTATTTT.

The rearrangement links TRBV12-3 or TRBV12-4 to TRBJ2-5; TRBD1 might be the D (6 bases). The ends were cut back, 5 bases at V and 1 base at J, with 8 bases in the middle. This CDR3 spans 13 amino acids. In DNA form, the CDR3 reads TGTGCCAGCAGTAGGGACATCCAAGAGACCCAGTACTTC. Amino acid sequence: CASSRDIQETQYF.

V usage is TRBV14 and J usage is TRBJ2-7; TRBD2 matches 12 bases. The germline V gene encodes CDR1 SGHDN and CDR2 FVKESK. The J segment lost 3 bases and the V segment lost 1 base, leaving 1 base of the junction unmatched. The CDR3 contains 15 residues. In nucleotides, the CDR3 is TGTGCCAGCAGCCAAGCGACTAGCGGGGGCTACGAGCAGTACTTC. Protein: CASSQATSGGYEQYF.